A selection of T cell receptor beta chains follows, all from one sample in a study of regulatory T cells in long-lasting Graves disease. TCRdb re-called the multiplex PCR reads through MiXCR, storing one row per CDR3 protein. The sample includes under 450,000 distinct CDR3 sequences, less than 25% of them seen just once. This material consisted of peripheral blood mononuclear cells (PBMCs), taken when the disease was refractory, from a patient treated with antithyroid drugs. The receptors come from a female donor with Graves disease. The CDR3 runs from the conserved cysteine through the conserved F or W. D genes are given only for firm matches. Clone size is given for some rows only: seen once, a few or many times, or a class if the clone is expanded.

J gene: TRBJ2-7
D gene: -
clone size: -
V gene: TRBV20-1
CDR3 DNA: TGCAGTGCACATCAGGGCATCATCTCCTACGAGCAGTACTTC
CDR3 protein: CSAHQGIISYEQYF

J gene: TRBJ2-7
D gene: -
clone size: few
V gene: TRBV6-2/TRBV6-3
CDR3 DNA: TGTGCCAGCAGTTACGGTAACATCCCAAGGCAGTACTTC
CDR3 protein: CASSYGNIPRQYF

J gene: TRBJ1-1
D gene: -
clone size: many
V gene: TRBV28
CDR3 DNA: TGTGCCAGCAGTTACCTGCCGACAGCGCCCGAAGCTTTCTTT
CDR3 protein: CASSYLPTAPEAFF

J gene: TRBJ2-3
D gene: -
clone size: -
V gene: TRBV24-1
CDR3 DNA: TGTGCCACCAGTGACACCCTAGGACAGTCAAGCACAGATACGCAGTATTTT
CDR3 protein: CATSDTLGQSSTDTQYF

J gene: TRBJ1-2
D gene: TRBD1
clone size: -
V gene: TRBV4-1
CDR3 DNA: TGCGCCAGCAGCCCGGGACAGAGTAACTATGGCTACACCTTC
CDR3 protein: CASSPGQSNYGYTF

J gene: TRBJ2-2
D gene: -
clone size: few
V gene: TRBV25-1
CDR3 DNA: TGTGCCAGCAGTGAATGGGGTAGCGGAGACACCGGGGAGCTGTTTTTT
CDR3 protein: CASSEWGSGDTGELFF

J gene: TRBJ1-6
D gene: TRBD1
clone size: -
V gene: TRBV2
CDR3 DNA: TGTGCCAGCAGTGACCCGGACAGGGCCTCTAATTCACCCCTCCACTTT
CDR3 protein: CASSDPDRASNSPLHF

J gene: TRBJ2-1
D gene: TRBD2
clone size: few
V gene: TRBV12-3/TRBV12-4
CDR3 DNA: TGTGCCAGCAGTCGCAGAGCTAGGACTAGCGGGAGAGCCTCCTACAATGAGCAGTTCTTC
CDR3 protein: CASSRRARTSGRASYNEQFF

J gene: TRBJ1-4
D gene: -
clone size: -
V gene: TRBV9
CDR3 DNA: TGTGCCAGCAGCCTAAGGGGACGGTTATATAATGAAAAACTGTTTTTT
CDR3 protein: CASSLRGRLYNEKLFF

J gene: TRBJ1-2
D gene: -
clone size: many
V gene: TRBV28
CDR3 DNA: TGTGCCAGCAGTTTCCCCGGGGAGGGCGGCTACACCTTC
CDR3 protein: CASSFPGEGGYTF